The text below deals with one T cell receptor beta chain. V shed 5 bases, J shed 6 bases, and the junction held 3 bases outside the gene matches. The CDR3 extends over 13 amino acids. CDR1 and CDR2 from the germline V gene are SGHKS and YYEKEE (reference sequence). Profiling relied on immunoSEQ multiplex PCR, and the TCRdb table lists in-frame clones only, not all of them. The table lists about 230,000 clones, roughly 90% of them singletons, with about 4% in the top ten. The data belong to a study of blood T cell repertoires in COVID-19. Across the whole study: Whether acute or convalescent, the COVID-19 samples came from the United States, Italy and Spain. T cells, B-cell-depleted T cells, or PBMCs provided the cDNA or gDNA that served as material.

V usage is TRBV5-5 and J usage is TRBJ1-2, with 11 bases identical to TRBD1. The specimen was PBMCs or T cells enriched from blood (not recorded which). The source is a woman aged 30 to 39 with acute COVID-19. The CDR3 loop is CASSWTGGDGYTF. In DNA form, the CDR3 reads TGTGCCAGCAGTTGGACAGGGGGCGATGGCTACACCTTC.